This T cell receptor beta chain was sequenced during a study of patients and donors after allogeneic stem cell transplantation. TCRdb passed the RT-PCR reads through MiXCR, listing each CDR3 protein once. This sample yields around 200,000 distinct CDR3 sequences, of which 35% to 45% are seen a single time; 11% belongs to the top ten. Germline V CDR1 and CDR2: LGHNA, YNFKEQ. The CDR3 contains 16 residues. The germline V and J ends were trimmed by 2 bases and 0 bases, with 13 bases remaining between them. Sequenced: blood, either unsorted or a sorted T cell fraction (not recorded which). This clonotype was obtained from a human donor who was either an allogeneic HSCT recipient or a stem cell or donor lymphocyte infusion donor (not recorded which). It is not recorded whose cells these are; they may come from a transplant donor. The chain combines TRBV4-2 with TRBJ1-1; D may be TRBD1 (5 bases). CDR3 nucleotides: TGTGCCAGCAGCCAACTGGTCGAGGGGATGAACACTGAAGCTTTCTTT. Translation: CASSQLVEGMNTEAFF.